The next 14 T cell receptor beta chains were all read from a single sample in a study of cytomegalovirus exposure and HLA in healthy donors. The PCR had 60 Vbeta and 13 Jbeta primers. The protocol was immunoSEQ multiplex PCR, while the TCRdb copy is restricted to in-frame clones and leaves out a portion. Of about 92,000 clones detected, about 84% appear once; the ten largest clones hold about 1.2%. Sequenced material: PBMCs. Every receptor here comes from a girl aged 2 to 9 in good health and CMV-seropositive.

CDR3 bases: TGTGCCAGCAGCTTACAGGGCGTGAACAATGAGCAGTTCTTC. Protein: CASSLQGVNNEQFF. The chain joins TRBV7-9 to TRBJ2-1; tentatively, D is TRBD1 (5 bases). V was clipped by 2 bases and J by 5 bases, with 10 bases between them. The germline V gene has CDR1 SEHNR and CDR2 FQNEAQ (reference sequence). The CDR3 loop spans 14 amino acids.

This chain uses TRBV18 with TRBJ2-4; 9 bases agree with TRBD2. V shed 0 bases and J 1 base; nucleotides not matched to a gene: 1. There are 16 residues in the CDR3. Germline V gene data show CDR1 as KGHSH and CDR2 as LQKENI. Written as DNA, the CDR3 is TGTGCCAGCTCACCACCCCTAGCGGGGGCCAAAAACATTCAGTACTTC. This translates into CASSPPLAGAKNIQYF.

The chain employs TRBV18 and TRBJ2-3; D not certain. Trimming cost V 2 bases and J 1 base, with 13 bases left between them. Germline V gene sequence: CDR1 KGHSH, CDR2 LQKENI. The CDR3 runs 16 residues. The CDR3 protein is CASSPNSFSGTDTQYF. The CDR3 DNA sequence: TGTGCCAGCTCACCAAACAGCTTCTCTGGCACAGATACGCAGTATTTT.

CDR3 residues: CASSEWVQGANYGYTF. For the CDR3, the DNA is TGTGCCAGCAGTGAATGGGTTCAGGGGGCTAACTATGGCTACACCTTC. The chain combines TRBV25-1 with TRBJ1-2; 7 nucleotides line up with TRBD1. Germline V gene data show CDR1 as MGHDK and CDR2 as SYGVNS. J was trimmed by 0 bases and V by 1 base; bases with no gene match: 5. The CDR3 covers 16 residues.

Written as DNA, the CDR3 is TGCGCCAGCAGTAAGTACCGGGAATTGGTCTCCTACAATGAGCAGTTCTTC. Translated: CASSKYRELVSYNEQFF. This chain uses TRBV4-3 with TRBJ2-1, with a possible D match to TRBD2 (5 bases). Germline-derived CDR1 and CDR2 are LGHNA and YSLEER. The CDR3 contains 17 residues. The V end was cut by 6 bases, the J end by 0 bases, with 18 bases between.

J is TRBJ2-3 and V is TRBV5-1; D possibly corresponds to TRBD2 (6 bases). In germline, CDR1 is SGHRS, CDR2 YFSETQ. V lost 6 bases to trimming and J lost 5 bases, with 16 bases between them. This CDR3 region has 14 residues. The CDR3 sequence is CASTRLGGVDTQYF. CDR3 bases: TGCGCCAGCACCAGACTAGGTGGGGTAGATACGCAGTATTTT. Full variable domain (missing parts from reference TRBV5-1 and TRBJ2-3): KAGVTQTPRYLIKTRGQQVTLSCSPISGHRSVSWYQQTPGQGLQFLFEYFSETQRNKGNFPGRFSGRQFSNSRSEMNVSTLELGDSALYLCASTRLGGVDTQYFGPGTRLTVL.

The chain combines TRBV19 with TRBJ1-1, with D possibly being TRBD1 (5 bases). The CDR3 runs to 15 residues. Germline V gene sequence: CDR1 LNHDA, CDR2 SQIVND (reference sequence). The V end was cut by 7 bases, the J end by 5 bases, with 20 bases between. CDR3 in DNA: TGTGCCAGTACCTCTCTTGTAGGGGCTGGTACTGAAGCTTTCTTT. It translates to CASTSLVGAGTEAFF. The whole variable domain, filled in from reference TRBV19 and TRBJ1-1, reads DGGITQSPKYLFRKEGQNVTLSCEQNLNHDAMYWYRQDPGQGLRLIYYSQIVNDFQKGDIAEGYSVSREKKESFPLTVTSAQKNPTAFYLCASTSLVGAGTEAFFGQGTRLTVV.

This clone was counted a single time. The gene calls are TRBV6-4 and TRBJ2-1, with 12 bases aligning to TRBD2. Germline assignment: CDR1 MRHNA and CDR2 SNTAGT. The CDR3 is 15 amino acids. The ends lost 6 bases at V and 6 bases at J; junction bases unmatched: 6. The CDR3 region is CASSTLAGGPNEQFF. The CDR3 DNA reads as TGTGCCAGCAGCACACTAGCGGGAGGCCCCAATGAGCAGTTCTTC.

This chain uses TRBV30 with TRBJ1-5; D remains ambiguous. The CDR3 totals 14 residues. Germline assignment: CDR1 GTSNPN and CDR2 SVGIG (reference sequence). Deletions cut 5 bases from V and 0 bases from J, with 11 bases between. The CDR3 region is CAWDTDYSNQPQHF. CDR3 coding DNA: TGTGCCTGGGATACCGACTATAGCAATCAGCCCCAGCATTTT.

V gene TRBV29-1 combines with J gene TRBJ2-2, with TRBD2 as a possible D gene (7 bases). V was trimmed by 4 bases and J by 2 bases, leaving 17 bases between them. There are 16 residues in the CDR3. Germline V gene sequence: CDR1 SQVTM, CDR2 ANQGSEA. CDR3 sequence reads: CSVVLGGADNTGELFF. CDR3 DNA sequence: TGCAGCGTTGTTCTAGGGGGGGCTGATAACACCGGGGAGCTGTTTTTT.

The rearrangement uses TRBV7-9 and TRBJ2-1; 8 bases fit TRBD2. After removal of 5 bases from V and 10 bases from J, the junction contained 4 bases not matched to a gene. Germline V gives CDR1 SEHNR, CDR2 FQNEAQ (reference sequence). The CDR3 has 12 residues. CDR3 region: CASSETSGEQFF. The CDR3 DNA reads as TGTGCCAGCAGCGAAACTAGCGGCGAGCAGTTCTTC.

The chain links TRBV9 to TRBJ1-2, with D possibly being TRBD1 (5 bases). This CDR3 is built from 15 residues. Trimming took off 2 bases at V and 0 bases at J, with 11 bases between the two ends. The germline CDR1 and CDR2 sequences are SGDLS and YYNGEE. The chain's CDR3 is CASSVGGAANYGYTF. CDR3 bases: TGTGCCAGCAGCGTGGGCGGGGCCGCTAACTATGGCTACACCTTC.

The CDR3 DNA reads TGTGCCAGCAGGCCCCGTCCAACAGGGGTATACGAGCAGTACTTC. This translates into CASRPRPTGVYEQYF. The V gene is TRBV6-6, the J gene TRBJ2-7, with 7 bases aligning to TRBD1. From germline, CDR1 is MNHNY and CDR2 SVGAGI (reference sequence). This CDR3 comprises 15 residues. Trimming at V came to 6 bases and at J to 4 bases, leaving 12 bases not matched to a gene.

The V gene is TRBV10-3, the J gene TRBJ2-2, with TRBD1 identical over 7 bases. Germline-derived CDR1 and CDR2 are ENHRY and SYGVKD. This CDR3 spans 15 amino acids. Trimming took 10 bases from V and 6 from J; bases not matched to a gene: 14. In DNA, the CDR3 is TGTGCCACTACACTACAGGGGATCTGGGCCGGGGAGCTGTTTTTT. Amino acid sequence: CATTLQGIWAGELFF.